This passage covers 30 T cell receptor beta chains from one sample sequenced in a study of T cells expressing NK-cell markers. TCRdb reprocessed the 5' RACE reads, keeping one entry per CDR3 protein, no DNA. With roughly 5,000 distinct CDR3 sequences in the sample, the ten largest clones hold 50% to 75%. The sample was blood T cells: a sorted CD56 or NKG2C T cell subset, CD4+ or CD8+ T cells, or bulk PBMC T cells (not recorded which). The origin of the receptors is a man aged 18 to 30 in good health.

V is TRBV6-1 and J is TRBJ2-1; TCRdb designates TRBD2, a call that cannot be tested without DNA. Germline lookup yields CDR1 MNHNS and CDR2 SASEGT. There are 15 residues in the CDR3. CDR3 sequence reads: CASSEFSGAYNEQFF.

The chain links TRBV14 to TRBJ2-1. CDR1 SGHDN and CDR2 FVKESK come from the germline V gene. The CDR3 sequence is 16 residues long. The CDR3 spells CASSQLVQRGYNEQFF.

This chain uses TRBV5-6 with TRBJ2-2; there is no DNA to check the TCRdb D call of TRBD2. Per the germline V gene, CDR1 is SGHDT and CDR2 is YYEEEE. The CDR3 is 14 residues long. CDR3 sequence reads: CASSYDAGSGELFF.

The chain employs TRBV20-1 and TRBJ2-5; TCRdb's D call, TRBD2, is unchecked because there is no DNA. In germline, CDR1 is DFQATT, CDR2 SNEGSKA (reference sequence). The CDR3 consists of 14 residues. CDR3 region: CSARDGGGQETQYF.

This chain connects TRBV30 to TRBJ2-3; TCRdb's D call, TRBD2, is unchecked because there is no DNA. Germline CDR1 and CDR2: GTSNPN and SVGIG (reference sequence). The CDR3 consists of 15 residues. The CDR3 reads CAWRDGSGSTDTQYF.

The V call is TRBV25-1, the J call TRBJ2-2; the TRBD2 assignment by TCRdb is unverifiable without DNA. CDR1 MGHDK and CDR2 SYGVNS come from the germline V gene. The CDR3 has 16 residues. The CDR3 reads CASSDSGRETGELFFF.

The CDR3 region is CASSSLAEDGSGNTIYF. This rearrangement joins TRBV7-9 to TRBJ1-3; with no DNA, the TCRdb D assignment of TRBD1 cannot be verified. Germline V gene lookup returns CDR1 SEHNR and CDR2 FQNEAQ (reference sequence). CDR3 length: 17 amino acids.

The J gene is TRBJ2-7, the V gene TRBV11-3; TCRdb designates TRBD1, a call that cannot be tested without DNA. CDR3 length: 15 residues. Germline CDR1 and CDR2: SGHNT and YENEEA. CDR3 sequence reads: CASSLLGQTGHEQYF.

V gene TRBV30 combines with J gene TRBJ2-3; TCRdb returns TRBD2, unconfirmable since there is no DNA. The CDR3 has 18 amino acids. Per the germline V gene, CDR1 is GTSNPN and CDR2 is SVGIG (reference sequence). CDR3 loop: CAWSVPGGLAGGPGTQYF.

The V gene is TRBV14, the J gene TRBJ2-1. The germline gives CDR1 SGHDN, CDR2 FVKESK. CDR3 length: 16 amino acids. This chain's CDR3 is CASSQVRTGSYNEQFF.

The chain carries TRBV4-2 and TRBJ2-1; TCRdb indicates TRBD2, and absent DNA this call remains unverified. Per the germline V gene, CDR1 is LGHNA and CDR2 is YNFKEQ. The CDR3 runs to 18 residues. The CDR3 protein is CASSPSEHGTSGSDEQFF.

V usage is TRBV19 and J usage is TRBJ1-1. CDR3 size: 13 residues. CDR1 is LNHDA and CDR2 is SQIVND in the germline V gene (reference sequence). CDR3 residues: CASTTTGNTEAFF.

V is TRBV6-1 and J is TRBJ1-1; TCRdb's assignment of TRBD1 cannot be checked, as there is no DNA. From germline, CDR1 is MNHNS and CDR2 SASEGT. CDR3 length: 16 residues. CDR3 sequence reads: CASEPSSGQANTEAFF.

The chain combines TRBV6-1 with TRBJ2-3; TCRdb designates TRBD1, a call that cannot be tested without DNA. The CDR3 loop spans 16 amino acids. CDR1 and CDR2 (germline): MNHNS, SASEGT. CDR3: CASNISRGQRTDTQYF.

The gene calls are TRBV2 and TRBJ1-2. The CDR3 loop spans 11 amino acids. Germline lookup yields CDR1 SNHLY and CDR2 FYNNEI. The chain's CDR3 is CASSENYGYTF.

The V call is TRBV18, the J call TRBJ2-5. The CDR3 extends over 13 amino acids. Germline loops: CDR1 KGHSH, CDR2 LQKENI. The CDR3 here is CASSRLPQETQYF.

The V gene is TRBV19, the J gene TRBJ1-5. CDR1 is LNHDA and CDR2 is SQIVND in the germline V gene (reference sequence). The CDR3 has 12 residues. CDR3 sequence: CASSMENQPQHF.

CDR3 sequence: CATNPQQNTEAFF. This rearrangement joins TRBV28 to TRBJ1-1. This CDR3 region has 13 residues. Germline values: CDR1 MDHEN, CDR2 SYDVKM.

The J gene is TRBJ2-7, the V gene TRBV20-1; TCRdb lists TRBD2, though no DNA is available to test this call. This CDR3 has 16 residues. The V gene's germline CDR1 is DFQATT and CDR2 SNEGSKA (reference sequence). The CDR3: CSAPGPLAGKSYEQYF.

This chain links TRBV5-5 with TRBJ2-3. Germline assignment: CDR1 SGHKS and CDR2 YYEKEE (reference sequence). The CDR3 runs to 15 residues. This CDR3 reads CASSWEGRSTDTQYF.

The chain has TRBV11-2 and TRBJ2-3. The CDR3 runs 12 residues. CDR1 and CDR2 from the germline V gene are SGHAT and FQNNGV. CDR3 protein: CASSSRRDTQYF.

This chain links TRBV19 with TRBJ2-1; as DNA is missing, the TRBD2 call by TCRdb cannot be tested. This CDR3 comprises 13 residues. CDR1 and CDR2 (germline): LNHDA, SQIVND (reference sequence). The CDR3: CASTTLWGNEQFF. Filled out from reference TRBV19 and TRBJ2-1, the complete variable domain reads DGGITQSPKYLFRKEGQNVTLSCEQNLNHDAMYWYRQDPGQGLRLIYYSQIVNDFQKGDIAEGYSVSREKKESFPLTVTSAQKNPTAFYLCASTTLWGNEQFFGPGTRLTVL.

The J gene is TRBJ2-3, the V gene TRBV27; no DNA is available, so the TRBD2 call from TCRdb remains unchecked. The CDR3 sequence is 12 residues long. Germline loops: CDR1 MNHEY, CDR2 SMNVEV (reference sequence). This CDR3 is CASSSGADTQYF.

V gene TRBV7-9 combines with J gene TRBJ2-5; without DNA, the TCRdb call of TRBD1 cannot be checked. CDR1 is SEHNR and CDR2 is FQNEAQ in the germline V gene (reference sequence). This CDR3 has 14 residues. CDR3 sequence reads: CASSYPQGWETQYF.

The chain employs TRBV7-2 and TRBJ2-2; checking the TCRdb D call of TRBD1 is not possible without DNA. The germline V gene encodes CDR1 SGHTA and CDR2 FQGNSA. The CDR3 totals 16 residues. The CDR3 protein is CATYGGGLANTGELFF.

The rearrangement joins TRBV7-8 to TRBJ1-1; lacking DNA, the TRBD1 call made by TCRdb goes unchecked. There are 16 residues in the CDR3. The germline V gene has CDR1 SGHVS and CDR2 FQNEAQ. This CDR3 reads CASSLDSYQGVRGAFF.

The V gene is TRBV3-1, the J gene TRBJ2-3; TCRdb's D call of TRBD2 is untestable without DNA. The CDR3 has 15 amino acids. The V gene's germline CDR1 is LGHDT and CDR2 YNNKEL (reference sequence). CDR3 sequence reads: CASSSRLGRTDTQYF.

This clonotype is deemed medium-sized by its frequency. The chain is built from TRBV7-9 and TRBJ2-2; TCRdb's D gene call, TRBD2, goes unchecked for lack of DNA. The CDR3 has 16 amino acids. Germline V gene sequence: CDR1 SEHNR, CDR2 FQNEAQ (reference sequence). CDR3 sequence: CASRPPGLAGWRELFF.

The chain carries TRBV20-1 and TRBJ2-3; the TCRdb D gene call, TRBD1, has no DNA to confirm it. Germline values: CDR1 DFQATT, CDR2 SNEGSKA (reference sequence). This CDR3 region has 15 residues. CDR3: CSAQRAGGESDTQYF.

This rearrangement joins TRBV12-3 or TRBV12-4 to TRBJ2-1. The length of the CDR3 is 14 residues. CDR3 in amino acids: CASSFSGPRDEQFF.